These 7 T cell receptor beta chains share one sample of origin, sequenced in a study of cytomegalovirus exposure and HLA in healthy donors. 60 Vbeta and 13 Jbeta primers were used in PCR. Some clones are missing from TCRdb's copy, which holds only in-frame ones; the method was immunoSEQ multiplex PCR. This table has about 200,000 clones, less than 85% appearing once. The sample taken for sequencing was PBMCs. The receptors come from a girl aged 2 to 9 in good health and CMV-seronegative.

This chain links TRBV19 with TRBJ2-6, with TRBD1 matching 8 bases. CDR1 and CDR2 from the germline V gene are LNHDA and SQIVND (reference sequence). The trim removed 6 bases at V and 1 base at J, leaving 14 bases unmatched. This CDR3 contains 19 residues. CDR3 protein: CASSLLKDRVLSGANVLTF. CDR3 in DNA: TGTGCCAGTAGCCTTCTGAAGGACAGGGTTCTTTCTGGGGCCAACGTCCTGACTTTC.

This clone was counted only a few times. The V gene is TRBV19, the J gene TRBJ1-5; the match to TRBD1 covers 8 bases. The CDR3 loop spans 14 amino acids. Trimming took 10 bases from V and 6 from J; bases not matched to a gene: 11. From germline, CDR1 is LNHDA and CDR2 SQIVND (reference sequence). The CDR3 spells CAISDQGAGQPQHF. CDR3 sequence (DNA): TGTGCCATCTCCGACCAGGGGGCGGGTCAGCCCCAGCATTTT.

The V gene is TRBV14, the J gene TRBJ1-2; D may be TRBD1 (6 bases). Germline loops: CDR1 SGHDN, CDR2 FVKESK. Trimming stripped 5 bases from V and 1 base from J, with 17 bases between. The CDR3 sequence is 16 residues long. CDR3 residues: CASSGDPGQHNYGYTF. CDR3 bases: TGTGCCAGCAGCGGAGACCCAGGACAGCATAACTATGGCTACACCTTC.

About this clone: Other DNA sequences in this sample translate to the same CDR3. The rearrangement links TRBV25-1 to TRBJ2-1; 12 bases fit TRBD2. Trimming removed 2 bases from V and 7 bases from J; junction bases left unmatched: 6. Germline values: CDR1 MGHDK, CDR2 SYGVNS. The CDR3 consists of 16 residues. This CDR3 is CASSEGWGLAGNEQFF. CDR3 sequence (DNA): TGTGCCAGCAGTGAAGGGTGGGGACTAGCGGGTAATGAGCAGTTCTTC.

The chain recombines TRBV5-1 with TRBJ1-4; TRBD1 aligns across 9 bases. The germline V gene has CDR1 SGHRS and CDR2 YFSETQ. There are 15 residues in the CDR3. Unmatched junction bases numbered 8, after V lost 3 bases and J lost 8 bases. The CDR3 DNA follows: TGCGCCAGCAGCTCACAGGGGGCAGAGTACGAAAAACTGTTTTTT. Translation gives CASSSQGAEYEKLFF.

CDR3 loop: CASSQGSPSPYEQYF. The CDR3 nucleotides are TGCGCCAGCAGCCAAGGGTCACCTAGCCCCTACGAGCAGTACTTC. This chain uses TRBV4-1 with TRBJ2-7, with D possibly matching TRBD2 (5 bases). Germline CDR1 MGHRA, CDR2 YSYEKL. The V end lost 1 base, the J end lost 2 bases, and 12 bases lay between the germline ends. The CDR3 sequence is 15 residues long.

The chain employs TRBV6-1 and TRBJ1-1; 7 nucleotides align to TRBD1. Germline lookup yields CDR1 MNHNS and CDR2 SASEGT. This CDR3 spans 16 amino acids. V trimming: 1 base; J trimming: 4 bases; junction bases outside the gene matches: 9. The chain's CDR3 is CASSEETGRGSTEAFF. CDR3 bases: TGTGCCAGCAGTGAAGAGACAGGGAGAGGTAGCACTGAAGCTTTCTTT.